Listed below are T cell receptor beta chains from one sample, sequenced in a study of metastatic and nonmetastatic thyroid tumors. TCRdb re-called clones via MiXCR from the PCR reads. Of around 20,000 clones detected, roughly 12% appear once; the ten largest clones hold 24%. Sequenced material: blood. The source of these receptors is a female donor with papillary thyroid cancer or a benign thyroid nodule (not recorded which). Some clones in this sample may be carry-over from other donors' samples. Each CDR3 is given with its conserved first and last residue. Each record gives: CDR3 DNA, CDR3 protein, J gene, D gene, V gene, clone size. D genes are given only for firm matches. A row's size may be missing; if present it is once, few, many or a size class.

DNA: TGTGCCATCAGTGCACAGAATAGCAATCAGCCCCAGCATTTT
CDR3: CAISAQNSNQPQHF
J: TRBJ1-5
D: .
V: TRBV10-3
size: many

DNA: TGTGCCAGCACCGGGACAGGGGGCTCCTACGAGCAGTACTTC
CDR3: CASTGTGGSYEQYF
J: TRBJ2-7
D: TRBD1
V: TRBV28
size: few

DNA: TGTGCCAGCAGTTCTCCGGGACGCACGAACACCGGGGAGCTGTTTTTT
CDR3: CASSSPGRTNTGELFF
J: TRBJ2-2
D: .
V: TRBV28
size: medium-sized

DNA: TGCGCCAGCAGTGAGTCGACGGGACGGGCGTTGGAGTTCTTC
CDR3: CASSESTGRALEFF
J: TRBJ2-1
D: .
V: TRBV10-1
size: many

DNA: TGTGCCAGCAAGGGGACTAGCGGAAACTACGAGCAGTACTTC
CDR3: CASKGTSGNYEQYF
J: TRBJ2-7
D: TRBD2
V: TRBV28
size: few

DNA: TGTGCCAGCAGTGTCGAGGGGCAGAATTCACCCCTCCACTTT
CDR3: CASSVEGQNSPLHF
J: TRBJ1-6
D: .
V: TRBV6-4
size: few

DNA: TGTGCCTGGAGGGCAGCCACCTACGAGCAGTACTTC
CDR3: CAWRAATYEQYF
J: TRBJ2-7
D: .
V: TRBV30
size: many

DNA: TGTGCCAGCAGCCTTAGACAGTCCTACGAGCAGTACTTC
CDR3: CASSLRQSYEQYF
J: TRBJ2-7
D: .
V: TRBV2
size: many

DNA: TGTGCCAGCAGGGCCACGGCGCAAGGTCAGCCCCAGCATTTT
CDR3: CASRATAQGQPQHF
J: TRBJ1-5
D: .
V: TRBV2
size: many

DNA: TGCGCCAGCTTGGGCAGCGCGAACACCGGGGAGCTGTTTTTT
CDR3: CASLGSANTGELFF
J: TRBJ2-2
D: .
V: TRBV28
size: .

DNA: TGTGCCACCACCCGCCTGTGGGGCGCGGGCACTGAAGCTTTCTTT
CDR3: CATTRLWGAGTEAFF
J: TRBJ1-1
D: .
V: TRBV24-1
size: many

DNA: TGTGCCAGCTCACCTACGTCCGGAGATCAGCCCCAGCATTTT
CDR3: CASSPTSGDQPQHF
J: TRBJ1-5
D: .
V: TRBV18
size: many

DNA: TGTGCCAGCAGCGCTACTACTAGCGGGTCAGATACGCAGTATTTT
CDR3: CASSATTSGSDTQYF
J: TRBJ2-3
D: TRBD2
V: TRBV11-2
size: many

DNA: TGTGCCAGCAGCTTAGAAGGTGGACCCCAACGACGAGAGACCCAGTACTTC
CDR3: CASSLEGGPQRRETQYF
J: TRBJ2-5
D: .
V: TRBV11-2
size: many

DNA: TGTTCCAGCAGAAAGCAGGGGGCCGGAGATACCCAGTACTTC
CDR3: CSSRKQGAGDTQYF
J: TRBJ2-5
D: TRBD1
V: TRBV6-1
size: .

DNA: TGTGCCAGTACCCGGAACAATGAGCAGTTCTTC
CDR3: CASTRNNEQFF
J: TRBJ2-1
D: .
V: TRBV19
size: medium-sized

DNA: TGTGCCAGCTCACCGGGCCCCTACAATGAGCAGTTCTTC
CDR3: CASSPGPYNEQFF
J: TRBJ2-1
D: .
V: TRBV18
size: many

DNA: TGTGCCAGCAGCTTAGGCGGCAGGGATGAGACCCAGTACTTC
CDR3: CASSLGGRDETQYF
J: TRBJ2-5
D: .
V: TRBV13
size: many

DNA: TGCAGTGCCCTAGATGGGTTGGGAAATTCACCCCTCCACTTT
CDR3: CSALDGLGNSPLHF
J: TRBJ1-6
D: .
V: TRBV20-1
size: many

DNA: TGTGCCAGCAGTACGACTAGCTGGAGTGCAGATACGCAGTATTTT
CDR3: CASSTTSWSADTQYF
J: TRBJ2-3
D: TRBD2
V: TRBV6-1
size: few

DNA: TGTGCCAGTAGCTGGGCCAACCTTAGCAATCAGCCCCAGCATTTT
CDR3: CASSWANLSNQPQHF
J: TRBJ1-5
D: .
V: TRBV6-2/TRBV6-3
size: .

DNA: TGTGCCAGCGGTTACGGGGGACGAACTGAAGCTCTCTTT
CDR3: CASGYGGRTEALF
J: TRBJ1-1
D: .
V: TRBV6-5
size: few

DNA: TGTGCCAGCAGTAGAACAGGGGAGGCCTATGGCTACACCTTC
CDR3: CASSRTGEAYGYTF
J: TRBJ1-2
D: TRBD1
V: TRBV27
size: medium-sized

DNA: TGTGCCAGCAGTGGAGTAACAGGGGGTATATCGAGCTCCTACAATGAGCAGTTCTTC
CDR3: CASSGVTGGISSSYNEQFF
J: TRBJ2-1
D: TRBD1
V: TRBV6-1
size: many

DNA: TGTGCCAGCAGTCCCAAAAACCTTCGGGGACTAGCGGGAGGACGCACAGATACGCAGTATTTT
CDR3: CASSPKNLRGLAGGRTDTQYF
J: TRBJ2-3
D: TRBD2
V: TRBV6-7
size: few

DNA: TGCGCCAGCAGCCCCTCGGGGGGCTATAATTCACCCCTCCACTTT
CDR3: CASSPSGGYNSPLHF
J: TRBJ1-6
D: .
V: TRBV5-1
size: .

DNA: TGTGCCAGCAGTCACAGGGATGGCTACACCTTC
CDR3: CASSHRDGYTF
J: TRBJ1-2
D: .
V: TRBV28
size: many